The 27 T cell receptor beta chains below come from one sample, sequenced in a study of blood T cell repertoires in COVID-19. The data were produced by immunoSEQ multiplex PCR, yet TCRdb's version contains in-frame clones alone and is incomplete. The data show hundreds of thousands of clones, 85% to 90% seen once. Sequenced input: peripheral blood. Receptors were obtained from a woman in her 70s with COVID-19, enrolled during active disease.

This chain links TRBV9 with TRBJ2-7, with TRBD2 identical over 9 bases. CDR3 length: 15 residues. CDR1 is SGDLS, CDR2 YYNGEE, per germline. V was pared by 4 bases and J by 2 bases, with 7 bases of the junction left unmatched. The CDR3 region has the DNA TGTGCCAGCAGCCCTCGACTAGCGGCTACCTACGAGCAGTACTTC. Translating gives CASSPRLAATYEQYF.

This clone appeared a few times. This chain connects TRBV7-9 to TRBJ1-6; no firm D call. Trimming pared 2 bases from V and 5 bases from J, leaving 13 bases between. In germline, CDR1 is SEHNR, CDR2 FQNEAQ (reference sequence). The CDR3 is 16 residues long. The CDR3 reads CASSLSSASNNSPLHF. The CDR3 region has the DNA TGTGCCAGCAGCTTAAGTTCAGCGTCCAATAATTCACCCCTCCACTTT.

The chain uses TRBV5-5 and TRBJ1-1, with D possibly being TRBD1 (6 bases). The CDR3 contains 16 residues. Trimming cost V 0 bases and J 5 bases, with 17 bases left between them. The germline gives CDR1 SGHKS, CDR2 YYEKEE (reference sequence). CDR3 loop: CASSLAAGYQGTEAFF. CDR3 DNA sequence: TGTGCCAGCAGCTTGGCGGCAGGCTACCAGGGGACTGAAGCTTTCTTT.

The V and J genes are TRBV28 and TRBJ1-5; 10 bases line up with TRBD1. This CDR3 has 18 residues. Germline trimming cut 5 bases from V and 0 bases from J; bases unmatched to any gene: 10. Germline V gene sequence: CDR1 MDHEN, CDR2 SYDVKM. CDR3 loop: CASSAPLTGGYSNQPQHF. Here the CDR3 DNA reads TGTGCCAGCAGTGCGCCCCTGACAGGGGGCTATAGCAATCAGCCCCAGCATTTT.

V usage is TRBV5-1 and J usage is TRBJ2-3; TRBD2 matches 11 bases. J was trimmed by 4 bases and V by 7 bases; bases with no gene match: 5. The germline V gene has CDR1 SGHRS and CDR2 YFSETQ. The CDR3 totals 14 residues. CDR3 bases: TGCGCCAGCCGGGGACTAGCGGTGTCAGATACGCAGTATTTT. It specifies CASRGLAVSDTQYF.

The chain recombines TRBV27 with TRBJ1-2; 8 bases match TRBD1. The CDR3 runs 17 residues. Germline-derived CDR1 and CDR2 are MNHEY and SMNVEV (reference sequence). Trimming took 5 bases from V and 0 from J; bases not matched to a gene: 11. The CDR3, as DNA: TGTGCCAGCAGTGTTACCGGGACAGGCGTTCCTAACTATGGCTACACCTTC. It is translated as CASSVTGTGVPNYGYTF.

The CDR3 reads CASTPGLAGGPSTDTQYF. CDR3 sequence (DNA): TGCGCCAGCACCCCAGGACTAGCGGGGGGGCCGAGCACAGATACGCAGTATTTT. The chain recombines TRBV10-2 with TRBJ2-3; TRBD2 aligns across 15 bases. Germline CDR1 reads WSHSY; CDR2 reads SAAADI. V lost 7 bases and J lost 0; bases outside the gene matches: 8. The CDR3 is made up of 18 amino acids.

V and J are TRBV3-1 (or the pseudogene TRBV3-2) and TRBJ2-7; maybe TRBD1 (6 bases). V was clipped by 3 bases and J by 3 bases, with 18 bases between them. The CDR3 runs 16 residues. CDR1 and CDR2 from the germline V gene are LGHDT and YNNKEL (reference sequence). The CDR3 nucleotides are TGTGCCAGCAGCCACCTCATCGACAGGCCGAGCTACGAGCAGTACTTC. Amino acid sequence: CASSHLIDRPSYEQYF.

The V and J genes are TRBV7-9 and TRBJ2-1; D uncertain. The CDR3 contains 12 residues. With 5 bases removed from V and 4 bases from J, the gap between germline ends came to 6 bases. CDR1 and CDR2 from the germline V gene are SEHNR and FQNEAQ (reference sequence). CDR3 sequence reads: CASSRAYNEQFF. The DNA for the CDR3 is TGTGCCAGCAGCCGAGCGTACAATGAGCAGTTCTTC.

This clone is a singleton in its sample. The chain employs TRBV29-1 and TRBJ1-2; D is possibly TRBD1 (6 bases). V lost 4 bases to trimming and J lost 1 base, with 7 bases between them. The V gene's germline CDR1 is SQVTM and CDR2 ANQGSEA. CDR3 length equals 12 residues. Here the CDR3 DNA reads TGCAGCGTTGGGGACATTAACTATGGCTACACCTTC. The encoded protein is CSVGDINYGYTF.

This clone has a single count. The J gene is TRBJ1-2, the V gene TRBV2; D may be TRBD1 (5 bases). The V gene's germline CDR1 is SNHLY and CDR2 FYNNEI. The CDR3 is made up of 15 amino acids. With 3 bases removed from V and 4 bases from J, the gap between germline ends came to 15 bases. CDR3 loop: CASSEIVGGGYGYTF. The CDR3 nucleotides are TGTGCCAGCAGTGAGATTGTAGGCGGGGGCTATGGCTACACCTTC.

The chain couples TRBV27 to TRBJ1-1; the D gene is possibly TRBD1 (5 bases). Germline CDR1 is MNHEY and CDR2 is SMNVEV (reference sequence). The ends were cut back, 5 bases at V and 4 bases at J, with 23 bases in the middle. The CDR3 spans 17 residues. DNA of the CDR3: TGTGCCAGCAGTGCGCGGGAATGGGGGGAAGGTCGCACTGAAGCTTTCTTT. It yields the protein CASSAREWGEGRTEAFF.

This sequence joins TRBV25-1 and TRBJ2-4; 8 bases align to TRBD1. CDR1 is MGHDK, CDR2 SYGVNS, per germline. The CDR3 spans 15 residues. V lost 5 bases, J lost 5 bases, and 8 bases stayed unmatched. In DNA form, the CDR3 reads TGTGCCAGCAGTTCCCAGACAGGGGCCGAAAACATTCAGTACTTC. It is translated as CASSSQTGAENIQYF.

V is TRBV24-1 and J is TRBJ1-1; 7 nucleotides agree with TRBD1. CDR1 and CDR2 from the germline V gene are KGHDR and SFDVKD. V lost 2 bases and J lost 1; bases outside the gene matches: 3. The CDR3 runs 15 residues. This CDR3 reads CATSDSGGRNTEAFF. CDR3 DNA: TGTGCCACCAGTGATTCAGGGGGGCGGAACACTGAAGCTTTCTTT.

V is TRBV27 and J is TRBJ1-2; D gene unclear. This CDR3 spans 15 amino acids. V gave up 3 bases and J gave up 2 bases, with 13 bases separating them. Per germline, CDR1 MNHEY and CDR2 SMNVEV (reference sequence). The chain's CDR3 is CASSFTGYPNYGYTF. The DNA for the CDR3 is TGTGCCAGCAGTTTCACGGGTTACCCCAACTATGGCTACACCTTC.

The CDR3 coding sequence is TGTGCCAGTAAACATACGGGATACAATTCACCCCTCCACTTT. It yields the protein CASKHTGYNSPLHF. V usage is TRBV19 and J usage is TRBJ1-6; no reliable D call. With 7 bases removed from V and 7 bases from J, the gap between germline ends came to 14 bases. Germline V gives CDR1 LNHDA, CDR2 SQIVND (reference sequence). The CDR3 has 14 amino acids.

This clone has a handful of counts. The chain recombines TRBV7-2 with TRBJ1-6; weak D call: TRBD1 (6 bases). Germline V lookup: CDR1 SGHTA, CDR2 FQGNSA. The CDR3 has 14 amino acids. Trimming pared 6 bases from V and 6 bases from J, leaving 12 bases between. CDR3 nucleotide sequence: TGTGCCAGCAGGTCGACAGGACTTAATTCACCCCTCCACTTT. Translating it yields CASRSTGLNSPLHF.

This clone was recorded a few times. The rearrangement uses TRBV6-5 and TRBJ1-2, with TRBD1 identical over 8 bases. Germline V CDR1 and CDR2: MNHEY, SVGAGI. V gave up 0 bases and J gave up 5 bases; unmatched junction bases: 5. The CDR3 runs to 15 residues. CDR3 region: CASSYSTTGGYGYTF. The CDR3 DNA follows: TGTGCCAGCAGTTACTCGACTACAGGGGGTTATGGCTACACCTTC.

The CDR3 sequence: CASSQSGQGDDQPQHF. CDR3 in DNA: TGCGCCAGCAGTCAATCGGGGCAGGGCGACGATCAGCCCCAGCATTTT. The chain uses TRBV23-1 and TRBJ1-5; D might be TRBD1 (5 bases). TRBV23-1 is recorded as an ORF, its role being uncertain. CDR3 length: 16 residues. Trimming removed 0 bases from V and 5 bases from J, with 14 bases in between.

This clone was seen once. This chain links TRBV4-1 with TRBJ1-1; 8 nucleotides line up with TRBD1. The ends lost 5 bases at V and 5 bases at J; junction bases unmatched: 13. The CDR3 consists of 16 residues. Germline values: CDR1 MGHRA, CDR2 YSYEKL. Written as DNA, the CDR3 is TGCGCCAGCAGCAACATTCTCCCAGGGGGCAAGACTGAAGCTTTCTTT. Its translation: CASSNILPGGKTEAFF.

The chain joins TRBV10-1 to TRBJ1-1, with a tentative D call TRBD1 (5 bases). Trimming removed 5 bases at V and 1 base at J, with 8 bases between. The CDR3 is made up of 13 amino acids. Germline CDR1 reads WNHNN; CDR2 reads SYGVQD (reference sequence). CDR3 residues: CASSFDRNTEAFF. In nucleotides, the CDR3 is TGCGCCAGCAGTTTCGACAGGAACACTGAAGCTTTCTTT.

The rearrangement joins TRBV5-1 to TRBJ1-2, with D possibly matching TRBD1 (5 bases). Germline CDR1 is SGHRS and CDR2 is YFSETQ. Trimming stripped 2 bases from V and 5 bases from J, with 16 bases between. The CDR3 extends over 15 amino acids. The CDR3 nucleotides are TGCGCCAGCAGCTTTTCTTGGGGCCCGGAATATGGCTACACCTTC. Translating it yields CASSFSWGPEYGYTF.

The table lists this clone with a few counts. This chain links TRBV7-9 with TRBJ2-2, with unresolved D. Germline V lookup: CDR1 SEHNR, CDR2 FQNEAQ (reference sequence). The CDR3 runs to 15 residues. V shed 5 bases and J shed 7 bases, with 17 bases lying between them. The CDR3 DNA sequence: TGTGCCAGCAGCCAAACCGCGGTGACTGGCGGGGAGCTGTTTTTT. Residues: CASSQTAVTGGELFF.

This clone was picked up a small number of times. The gene calls are TRBV4-2 and TRBJ2-5, with 9 nucleotides matching TRBD2. The CDR3 is 15 residues long. Germline V gives CDR1 LGHNA, CDR2 YNFKEQ. V lost 4 bases and J lost 5; bases outside the gene matches: 8. The CDR3 nucleotides read TGTGCCAGCAGCCGATCAGCGGGGGGAGGGGAGACCCAGTACTTC. Its protein is CASSRSAGGGETQYF.

V is TRBV2 and J is TRBJ1-3; 12 nucleotides line up with TRBD1. The CDR3 length is 16 residues. The V and J ends lost 6 bases and 0 bases, in that order; junction bases with no gene match: 3. Germline CDR1 SNHLY, CDR2 FYNNEI. As DNA, the CDR3 is TGTGCCAGCAGGGGGGACAGGGGGCTCTCTGGAAACACCATATATTTT. Amino acids: CASRGDRGLSGNTIYF.

This chain connects TRBV2 to TRBJ1-2; 8 bases are a match to TRBD1. The CDR3 runs to 15 residues. Germline CDR1 reads SNHLY; CDR2 reads FYNNEI. V trimming: 8 bases; J trimming: 3 bases; junction bases outside the gene matches: 11. Here the CDR3 reads CASGGDRQGDYGYTF. The CDR3 coding sequence is TGTGCCAGCGGGGGGGACAGGCAAGGGGACTATGGCTACACCTTC.

The chain combines TRBV30 with TRBJ1-2; 9 positions match TRBD1. From germline, CDR1 is GTSNPN and CDR2 SVGIG (reference sequence). This CDR3 spans 14 amino acids. Losses at the gene ends were 3 bases for V and 2 bases for J; bases not matched to a gene: 4. The CDR3: CAWSRDRENYGYTF. CDR3 sequence (DNA): TGTGCCTGGAGCCGGGACAGGGAAAACTATGGCTACACCTTC.